These 28 T cell receptor beta chains share one sample of origin, sequenced in a study of T cell responses to AZD1222 COVID-19 vaccine. Generated by immunoSEQ multiplex PCR, the TCRdb table keeps only in-frame clones and is missing some. The table has approximately 90,000 clones, about 91% seen once. Sequenced here: peripheral blood, sampled on day 0 of AZD1222 vaccination. The receptors originated from an adult in good health.

The V gene is TRBV7-9, the J gene TRBJ2-5, with D uncertain. The V end was cut by 5 bases, the J end by 3 bases, with 7 bases between. Germline V CDR1 and CDR2: SEHNR, FQNEAQ (reference sequence). The length of the CDR3 is 12 residues. CDR3: CASSLVKETQYF. CDR3 in DNA: TGTGCCAGCAGCCTTGTGAAAGAGACCCAGTACTTC.

V is TRBV6-1 and J is TRBJ1-4; D is undetermined. The CDR3 consists of 12 residues. The germline V and J ends were trimmed by 0 bases and 13 bases, with 9 bases remaining between them. Germline CDR1 is MNHNS and CDR2 is SASEGT. The CDR3 here is CASSEAPQILFF. CDR3 sequence (DNA): TGTGCCAGCAGTGAAGCGCCACAGATACTGTTTTTT.

The chain employs TRBV5-1 and TRBJ1-1; perhaps TRBD1 as D (5 bases). The CDR3 extends over 13 amino acids. Looked up from germline, CDR1 is SGHRS and CDR2 is YFSETQ. Trimming took 2 bases from V and 6 from J, leaving 11 bases between them. The CDR3 loop reads CASSLHRDAEAFF. Here the CDR3 DNA reads TGCGCCAGCAGCTTACATCGGGACGCTGAAGCTTTCTTT. The complete variable domain, with remaining parts taken from reference TRBV5-1 and TRBJ1-1, reads KAGVTQTPRYLIKTRGQQVTLSCSPISGHRSVSWYQQTPGQGLQFLFEYFSETQRNKGNFPGRFSGRQFSNSRSEMNVSTLELGDSALYLCASSLHRDAEAFFGQGTRLTVV.

In DNA form, the CDR3 reads TGTGCCAGCAGCAGTGTGCGGTACACTGAAGCTTTCTTT. It encodes CASSSVRYTEAFF. The chain carries TRBV9 and TRBJ1-1; the D is unclear. Germline assignment: CDR1 SGDLS and CDR2 YYNGEE. The length of the CDR3 is 13 residues. The V end was cut by 4 bases, the J end by 3 bases, with 10 bases between. Variable domain in full (rest from reference TRBV9 and TRBJ1-1): DSGVTQTPKHLITATGQRVTLRCSPRSGDLSVYWYQQSLDQGLQFLIQYYNGEERAKGNILERFSAQQFPDLHSELNLSSLELGDSALYFCASSSVRYTEAFFGQGTRLTVV.

The genes are TRBV5-4 and TRBJ1-3; maybe TRBD1 (5 bases). V was cut by 5 bases and J by 3 bases, with 15 bases left in between. This CDR3 is 15 amino acids long. The germline V gene has CDR1 SGHNT and CDR2 YYREEE (reference sequence). The CDR3 protein is CASSSPGQGGNTIYF. The CDR3, as DNA: TGTGCCAGCAGTTCCCCGGGGCAAGGTGGAAACACCATATATTTT.

The gene calls are TRBV27 and TRBJ1-1, with a weak D call TRBD1 (5 bases). The CDR3 loop spans 10 amino acids. Trimming removed 8 bases at V and 11 bases at J, with 12 bases between. Germline CDR1 MNHEY, CDR2 SMNVEV (reference sequence). The CDR3 sequence is CASGGTGAFF. CDR3 DNA: TGTGCCAGCGGTGGGACGGGGGCTTTCTTT.

CDR3 protein: CASSFGLTTSGIYEQYF. DNA of the CDR3: TGTGCCAGCAGCTTTGGGCTTACAACTAGCGGGATCTACGAGCAGTACTTC. J is TRBJ2-7 and V is TRBV11-2, with 10 bases aligning to TRBD2. CDR3 length equals 17 residues. V was clipped by 3 bases and J by 3 bases; unmatched bases: 11. Per the germline V gene, CDR1 is SGHAT and CDR2 is FQNNGV.

The chain links TRBV12-3 or TRBV12-4 to TRBJ1-5; no clear D. The CDR3 consists of 13 residues. Trimming removed 8 bases at V and 4 bases at J, with 12 bases between. In DNA form, the CDR3 reads TGTGCCAGCCGGGTGACCGAGAATCAGCCCCAGCATTTT. It encodes CASRVTENQPQHF.

This clone was seen once. V usage is TRBV6-2 or TRBV6-3 and J usage is TRBJ1-1; 8 nucleotides align to TRBD1. The CDR3 spans 16 residues. The germline V gene has CDR1 MNHEY and CDR2 SVGEGT. Trimming took 6 bases from V and 0 from J; bases not matched to a gene: 9. CDR3 protein: CASSPYRGVLNTEAFF. The CDR3, as DNA: TGTGCCAGCAGCCCTTACAGGGGGGTCCTGAACACTGAAGCTTTCTTT.

This clone was recorded only once. The chain links TRBV21-1 to TRBJ1-5. TRBV21-1 is a pseudogene segment. CDR3 length: 14 residues. CDR3: CASSKGRSNQPQHF. For the CDR3, the DNA is TGTGCCAGCAGCAAAGGTCGAAGCAATCAGCCCCAGCATTTT.

This rearrangement joins TRBV1 to TRBJ2-3; TRBD2 is the table's D call, not checked against the DNA. TRBV1 constitutes a pseudogene. The CDR3 has 18 residues. The CDR3 DNA follows: TGCACCAGCTTTCCGGGGGACCTATCCCGTCCTAGCACAGATACGCAGTATTTT. Amino acid sequence: CTSFPGDLSRPSTDTQYF.

CDR3 residues: CASMNWGLTEYF. CDR3 DNA: TGTGCCAGCATGAATTGGGGGCTCACGGAGTACTTC. The chain carries TRBV27 and TRBJ2-7, with TRBD1 as a possible D gene (6 bases). The germline V gene has CDR1 MNHEY and CDR2 SMNVEV (reference sequence). V shed 7 bases and J shed 11 bases, with 18 bases lying between them. The CDR3 covers 12 residues.

This chain uses TRBV7-9 with TRBJ1-2; maybe TRBD1 (6 bases). Trimming took 3 bases from V and 0 from J, leaving 11 bases between them. This CDR3 comprises 15 residues. The germline V gene encodes CDR1 SEHNR and CDR2 FQNEAQ (reference sequence). CDR3 residues: CASSFEGTTNYGYTF. The CDR3 DNA follows: TGTGCCAGCAGCTTTGAGGGGACAACTAACTATGGCTACACCTTC.

The chain is built from TRBV11-3 and TRBJ2-4; 7 bases are a match to TRBD1. In germline, CDR1 is SGHNT, CDR2 YENEEA. Trimming at V came to 5 bases and at J to 6 bases, leaving 4 bases not matched to a gene. The CDR3 is 13 amino acids. Written as DNA, the CDR3 is TGTGCCAGCAGCCCGGGACAGTCAAACATTCAGTACTTC. Residues: CASSPGQSNIQYF.

V and J are TRBV6-6 and TRBJ2-7; the match to TRBD2 covers 8 bases. Germline CDR1 reads MNHNY; CDR2 reads SVGAGI (reference sequence). CDR3 length: 15 amino acids. V shed 7 bases, J shed 1 base, and the junction held 9 bases outside the gene matches. Written as DNA, the CDR3 is TGTGCCAGCACCCCAAGCGGGAGACGTTCCTACGAGCAGTACTTC. Amino acid sequence: CASTPSGRRSYEQYF.

This chain connects TRBV24-1 to TRBJ2-3; either TRBD1 or TRBD2 may fit D (5 bases each). The V gene's germline CDR1 is KGHDR and CDR2 SFDVKD. The V and J ends lost 5 bases and 3 bases respectively, with 14 bases between them. The CDR3 length is 15 residues. The CDR3 sequence: CATSGNGAGTDTQYF. In DNA, the CDR3 is TGTGCCACCAGTGGGAACGGGGCTGGAACAGATACGCAGTATTTT.

In this sample, this clone turned up a few times. J is TRBJ2-1 and V is TRBV10-3; 7 nucleotides align to TRBD1. V dropped 4 bases and J dropped 1; count of bases not matched to a gene: 1. The CDR3 runs to 14 residues. Looked up from germline, CDR1 is ENHRY and CDR2 is SYGVKD. CDR3 residues: CAISGQGSYNEQFF. Written as DNA, the CDR3 is TGTGCCATCAGTGGACAGGGTTCCTACAATGAGCAGTTCTTC.

V and J are TRBV7-9 and TRBJ1-1; D remains unclear. CDR3 length: 13 amino acids. V gave up 3 bases and J gave up 0 bases, with 5 bases separating them. From germline, CDR1 is SEHNR and CDR2 FQNEAQ (reference sequence). The CDR3 DNA reads as TGTGCCAGCAGCTTTGGTCTGAACACTGAAGCTTTCTTT. It codes for CASSFGLNTEAFF.

This clone was seen a handful of times. The chain recombines TRBV7-4 with TRBJ1-3, with 9 bases identical to TRBD1. The CDR3 consists of 16 residues. Trimming removed 3 bases from V and 2 bases from J; junction bases left unmatched: 5. Germline V lookup: CDR1 SGHVT, CDR2 SQSDAQ. The CDR3 loop reads CASSFGTGKPGNTIYF. CDR3 nucleotides: TGTGCCAGCAGCTTCGGGACAGGGAAGCCTGGAAACACCATATATTTT.

A few counts support this clone. The chain joins TRBV7-9 to TRBJ2-1, with TRBD2 identical over 7 bases. CDR3 length: 15 residues. The germline CDR1 and CDR2 sequences are SEHNR and FQNEAQ (reference sequence). J gave up 2 bases and V 4 bases, and 5 bases lay outside the gene matches. CDR3 DNA: TGTGCCAGCAGCTCAAAGCGGGAAGCCTACAATGAGCAGTTCTTC. Translation: CASSSKREAYNEQFF.

This chain joins TRBV6-5 and TRBJ2-1; D unclear. The CDR3 sequence is 15 residues long. From germline, CDR1 is MNHEY and CDR2 SVGAGI. Trimming took off 5 bases at V and 1 base at J, with 12 bases between the two ends. As DNA, the CDR3 is TGTGCCAGCAGTCTCCGATGGGAATCCTACAATGAGCAGTTCTTC. As protein: CASSLRWESYNEQFF.

This chain's CDR3 is CASTFPGHPYEQYF. DNA for the CDR3: TGTGCCAGCACTTTCCCAGGGCACCCCTACGAGCAGTACTTC. The chain carries TRBV6-5 and TRBJ2-7; weak D call: TRBD1 (5 bases). Germline V gene sequence: CDR1 MNHEY, CDR2 SVGAGI. The ends were cut back, 7 bases at V and 2 bases at J, with 15 bases in the middle. This CDR3 spans 14 amino acids.

The chain joins TRBV10-1 to TRBJ1-4; D remains ambiguous. The CDR3 consists of 13 residues. Between the trimmed V and J ends, which lost 4 bases and 4 bases, there was a span of 7 bases. Germline CDR1 reads WNHNN; CDR2 reads SYGVQD (reference sequence). This chain's CDR3 is CASSVRLNEKLFF. The CDR3 DNA reads TGCGCCAGCAGTGTTCGGCTTAATGAAAAACTGTTTTTT.

This chain joins TRBV5-1 and TRBJ1-3, with 11 bases fitting TRBD1. J was trimmed by 3 bases and V by 4 bases; bases with no gene match: 3. This CDR3 region has 15 residues. The germline CDR1 and CDR2 sequences are SGHRS and YFSETQ. The CDR3 here is CASSRTGGLGNTIYF. Written as DNA, the CDR3 is TGCGCCAGCAGCAGGACAGGGGGCCTTGGAAACACCATATATTTT.

The chain carries TRBV30 and TRBJ1-2; 8 bases align to TRBD1. CDR3 length: 12 residues. The junction had 10 bases not matched to a gene; V was cut back by 5 bases and J by 11 bases. CDR1 is GTSNPN, CDR2 SVGIG, per germline (reference sequence). CDR3 nucleotides: TGTGCCTGGGATTTGGGACAGGTGCTTTACACCTTC. Protein sequence: CAWDLGQVLYTF.

J is TRBJ2-5 and V is TRBV3-1 (or the pseudogene TRBV3-2); D ambiguous. There are 14 residues in the CDR3. The V gene's germline CDR1 is LGHDT and CDR2 YNNKEL (reference sequence). The V and J ends lost 0 bases and 6 bases respectively, with 11 bases between them. This CDR3 reads CASSQEAGLKTQYF. The CDR3 coding sequence is TGTGCCAGCAGCCAAGAAGCCGGATTGAAGACCCAGTACTTC.

V usage is TRBV9 and J usage is TRBJ1-4; D possibly corresponds to TRBD1 (6 bases). Germline V gives CDR1 SGDLS, CDR2 YYNGEE. V lost 3 bases to trimming and J lost 8 bases, with 17 bases between them. CDR3 length: 15 amino acids. CDR3 coding DNA: TGTGCCAGCAGCGCCTACCAGGGGTTTAGCGAAAAACTGTTTTTT. It is translated as CASSAYQGFSEKLFF.

The chain links TRBV21-1 to TRBJ1-1; the table's D call, TRBD1, has no DNA check behind it. TRBV21-1 is flagged as a pseudogene. The CDR3 contains 20 residues. CDR3 in amino acids: CASSTMTGGDSGVTNTEAFF. For the CDR3, the DNA is TGTGCCAGCAGCACGATGACAGGGGGCGATTCGGGAGTCACGAACACTGAAGCTTTCTTT.